A single sample gave rise to the 3 T cell receptor beta chains below, sequenced in a study of T cells of healthy individuals. TCRdb ran MiXCR on the 5' RACE reads and lists one entry per CDR3 protein. The table lists around 63,000 distinct CDR3 sequences, around 16% of them singletons. These receptors came from a human donor in good health.

This clonotype was counted at least ten times. The rearrangement uses TRBV12-5 and TRBJ1-1; D gene unclear. Germline CDR1 LGHNT, CDR2 FRNRAP. Trimming took off 7 bases at V and 7 bases at J, with 4 bases between the two ends. The CDR3 loop spans 9 amino acids. The CDR3 sequence is CASALEAFF. CDR3 DNA: TGTGCTAGTGCCCTTGAAGCTTTCTTT.

Many counts were recorded for this clonotype. This rearrangement joins TRBV6-2 or TRBV6-3 to TRBJ1-1; D remains ambiguous. V was shortened by 0 bases and J by 6 bases, with 2 bases between the two germline ends. The length of the CDR3 is 11 residues. Germline V gene data show CDR1 as MNHEY and CDR2 as SVGEGT. The CDR3 DNA reads as TGTGCCAGCAGTTACTCCGCTGAAGCTTTCTTT. Its protein is CASSYSAEAFF.

This clonotype was seen repeatedly, ten times or more. This chain joins TRBV15 and TRBJ2-7; weak D call: TRBD1 (7 bases). With 4 bases removed from V and 2 bases from J, the gap between germline ends came to 12 bases. CDR3 length: 14 amino acids. Germline V gene data show CDR1 as LNHNV and CDR2 as YYDKDF (reference sequence). CDR3 nucleotides: TGTGCCACCAGCATCCAGGGGGGTCCCTACGAGCAGTACTTC. It specifies CATSIQGGPYEQYF.